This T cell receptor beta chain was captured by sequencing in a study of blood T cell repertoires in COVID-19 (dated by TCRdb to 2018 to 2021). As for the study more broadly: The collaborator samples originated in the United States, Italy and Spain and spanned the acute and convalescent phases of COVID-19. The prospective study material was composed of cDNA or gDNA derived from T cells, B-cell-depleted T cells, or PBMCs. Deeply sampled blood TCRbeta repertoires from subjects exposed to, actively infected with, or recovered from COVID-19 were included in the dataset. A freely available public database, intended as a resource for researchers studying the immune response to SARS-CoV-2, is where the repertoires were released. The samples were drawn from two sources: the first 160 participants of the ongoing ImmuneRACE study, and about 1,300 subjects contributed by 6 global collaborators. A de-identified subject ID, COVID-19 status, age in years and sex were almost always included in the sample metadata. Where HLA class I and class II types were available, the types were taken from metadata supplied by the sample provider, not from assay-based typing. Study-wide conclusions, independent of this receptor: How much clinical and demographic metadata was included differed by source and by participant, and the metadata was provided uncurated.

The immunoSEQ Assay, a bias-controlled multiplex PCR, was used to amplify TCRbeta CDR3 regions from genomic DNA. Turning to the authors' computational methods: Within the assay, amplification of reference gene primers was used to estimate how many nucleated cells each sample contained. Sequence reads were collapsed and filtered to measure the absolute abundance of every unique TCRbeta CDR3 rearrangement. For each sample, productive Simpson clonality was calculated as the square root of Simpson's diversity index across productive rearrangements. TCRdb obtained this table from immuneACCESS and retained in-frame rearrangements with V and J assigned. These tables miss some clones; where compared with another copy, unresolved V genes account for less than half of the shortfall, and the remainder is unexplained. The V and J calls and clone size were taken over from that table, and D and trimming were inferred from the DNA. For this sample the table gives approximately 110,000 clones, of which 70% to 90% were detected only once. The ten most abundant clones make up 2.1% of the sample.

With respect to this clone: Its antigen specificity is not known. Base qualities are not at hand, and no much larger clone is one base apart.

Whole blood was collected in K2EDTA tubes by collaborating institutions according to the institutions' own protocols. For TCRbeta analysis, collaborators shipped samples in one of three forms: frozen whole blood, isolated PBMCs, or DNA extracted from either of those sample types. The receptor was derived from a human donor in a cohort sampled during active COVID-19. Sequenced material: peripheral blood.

The nucleotide sequence is TGTGCCGCCGGGAGTCGGGGAACCGGGGAGCTGTTTTTT. The translation is CAAGSRGTGELFF. The sequence links TRBV24-1 to TRBJ2-2, with a weak D call of TRBD2 (6 bases match). The CDR3 starts with the cysteine, ends with the phenylalanine, and has 13 residues. Of all the DNA, just the CDR3 is kept, 39 bases in frame from base 1. The V end loses 12 bases and the J end loses 5 bases, and a stretch of 15 bases separates them. CDR1 and CDR2 are read off the germline V gene as KGHDR and SFDVKD.